These T cell receptor beta chains were read from a single sample in a study of tumor-infiltrating lymphocytes in primary liver carcinoma. TCRdb independently ran MiXCR on the multiplex PCR reads; one entry per CDR3 protein. There are 75,000 to 80,000 distinct CDR3 sequences in the sample; 69% occur only once, and roughly 28% lies in the top ten. The sequencing input was tumor-adjacent normal liver tissue. All receptors come from a man aged 35 to 55 with primary liver carcinoma and hepatitis B virus infection. The CDR3 runs from the conserved cysteine through the conserved F or W. The order of the fields is J gene, V gene, D gene, clone size, CDR3 protein, CDR3 DNA. The D gene is left open where the match is weak. Only some rows state a clone size, as once, few, many or a class for expanded clones.

TRBJ1-5,TRBV6-2/TRBV6-3,.,.,CASRPDGWGDIVGNKPQHF,TGTGCCAGCCGACCCGACGGATGGGGAGATATAGTAGGCAATAAGCCCCAGCATTTT
TRBJ1-4,TRBV30,TRBD1,.,CVWSRTGDGEELFF,TGTGTCTGGAGCAGGACAGGGGATGGTGAAGAACTGTTTTTT
TRBJ2-3,TRBV4-2,.,once,CASSQHSRWADTQYF,TGTGCCAGTAGCCAACATAGCCGGTGGGCAGATACGCAGTATTTT
TRBJ2-1,TRBV6-1,TRBD2,.,CASSVSSGSSNEQFF,TGTGCCAGCAGTGTCTCTAGCGGGAGTAGCAACGAGCAGTTCTTC
TRBJ2-7,TRBV29-1,.,.,CSAGWDNHEQCF,TGCAGCGCGGGTTGGGATAATCACGAGCAGTGCTTC
TRBJ2-7,TRBV11-1,.,.,CASSSSRDSSYQQYF,TGTGCCAGCAGTTCATCCCGGGACTCCTCCTACCAGCAGTATTTC
TRBJ1-2,TRBV5-1,.,.,CASSLLLDYGYTF,TGCGCCAGTAGCTTGCTGTTGGACTATGGCTACACCTTC
TRBJ2-1,TRBV4-1,.,few,CANSQAGTAYNEQFF,TGCGCCAACAGCCAAGCCGGGACTGCGTACAATGAGCAGTTCTTC
TRBJ2-1,TRBV12-3/TRBV12-4,.,.,CASSLLGSYNEHFF,TGTGCCAGCAGCCTCTTAGGTTCCTACAATGAGCACTTCTTC
TRBJ2-1,TRBV6-2/TRBV6-3,.,.,CASRIYRGDEHFF,TGTGCCAGTCGAATTTACCGGGGCGATGAGCATTTCTTC
TRBJ2-5,TRBV12-3/TRBV12-4,.,.,CASSQTIERAQETQYF,TGTGCCAGCAGCCAAACTATCGAGAGAGCACAAGAGACCCAGTACTTC
TRBJ2-7,TRBV28,TRBD1,many,CADTLTSGQGCNEQYF,TGTGCCGACACGTTGACCTCGGGACAGGGTTGTAACGAGCAGTACTTC
TRBJ2-1,TRBV6-5,TRBD2,.,CASRFLSGISSEQFF,TGTGCCAGCAGGTTCCTTAGCGGGATTAGTAGTGAGCAGTTCTTC
TRBJ2-3,TRBV28,.,.,CASSFVTDTQYF,TGTGCCAGCAGTTTCGTTACAGATACGCAGTATTTT
TRBJ2-3,TRBV5-1,.,.,CASSLGHGTTDTQYF,TGCGCCAGCAGCTTAGGCCACGGGACTACAGATACGCAGTATTTT
TRBJ2-7,TRBV4-2,.,few,CASSQRYEGEQYF,TGTGCCAGCAGCCAGCGTTACGAGGGGGAGCAGTACTTC
TRBJ2-7,TRBV6-1,.,.,CTGAPNWRYEQYF,TGTACTGGGGCTCCAAACTGGAGGTACGAACAGTACTTC
TRBJ2-1,TRBV2,.,many,CASSVGRPDNEQFF,TGTGCCAGCAGTGTGGGGAGACCCGACAATGAGCAGTTCTTC
TRBJ2-5,TRBV11-2,.,.,CANRFRDSAHQETQYF,TGTGCCAACAGATTCCGGGACTCGGCCCACCAAGAGACCCAGTACTTT
TRBJ1-5,TRBV6-1,.,once,CASSEISYNIQSQHF,TGTGCCAGCAGTGAAATCTCCTATAACATTCAGTCCCAGCATTTT
TRBJ2-5,TRBV12-3/TRBV12-4,TRBD2,once,CASTPRGPSGNETQYF,TGTGCCAGCACCCCTAGGGGGCCTAGCGGGAACGAGACCCAGTACTTC
TRBJ1-3,TRBV4-1,.,few,CASSQLRTAGSGNTIYF,TGCGCCAGCAGCCAACTAAGGACAGCAGGTTCTGGAAACACCATATATTTT
TRBJ2-7,TRBV29-1,.,many,CSVEDFEGGWEQYF,TGCAGCGTTGAAGATTTTGAGGGAGGTTGGGAGCAGTACTTC
TRBJ2-7,TRBV11-2,TRBD2,.,CACSLFSGSYEQYF,TGTGCCTGCAGCCTTTTTAGCGGGAGTTATGAGCAGTACTTC
TRBJ2-4,TRBV11-2,.,few,CASSLVLGRAGSYF,TGTGCCAGCAGCTTAGTGTTGGGCAGAGCGGGTTCGTACTTC
TRBJ2-2,TRBV4-2,TRBD1,.,CASSTGGYTGDLFF,TGCGCCAGCAGCACAGGGGGTTACACAGGGGACCTGTTTTTT
TRBJ1-2,TRBV29-1,.,.,CSVEANGDDCTF,TGCAGCGTTGAAGCCAACGGGGACGACTGTACCTTC
TRBJ1-1,TRBV5-4,.,.,CASSLFRGTEAFF,TGTGCCAGCAGCTTGTTTCGGGGAACTGAAGCTTTCTTT
TRBJ1-1,TRBV28,.,.,CASNTTGPRFKIYTEAFF,TGTGCCAGCAACACGACGGGCCCTAGGTTTAAAATCTACACTGAAGCTTTCTTT
TRBJ2-5,TRBV24-1,.,.,CATSDPTWWGETQYF,TGTGCCACCAGTGATCCCACATGGTGGGGAGAGACGCAGTACTTC
TRBJ2-5,TRBV14,.,.,CASSQHRDSRPETQYF,TGTGCCAGCAGCCAACATCGGGACTCTCGGCCAGAGACCCAGTACTTC
TRBJ2-2,TRBV7-9,.,few,CASSFDYTGELFF,TGTGCCAGCAGCTTTGACTACACCGGGGAGCTGTTTTTT
TRBJ2-3,TRBV6-9,TRBD2,.,CASSVLAGVGPDTQYF,TGTGCCAGTAGCGTCCTAGCGGGAGTGGGTCCAGATACGCAGTATTTT
TRBJ2-1,TRBV10-3,TRBD2,.,CTISESGTSGSREQSF,TGTACCATCAGTGAGTCAGGGACTAGCGGGAGTCGCGAGCAGTCCTTC
TRBJ1-1,TRBV5-1,.,many,CASSLVSGSGEAFF,TGCGCCAGCAGCTTGGTATCCGGGAGCGGTGAAGCTTTCTTT
TRBJ1-1,TRBV20-1,.,.,CSTPLGGANTEAFF,TGCAGTACCCCCCTAGGGGGAGCGAACACTGAAGCTTTCTTT
TRBJ2-1,TRBV11-2,TRBD1,.,CASSANTGVSGSEQFF,TGTGCCAGCAGCGCCAATACAGGGGTTTCAGGCAGTGAGCAGTTCTTC
TRBJ2-7,TRBV4-1,TRBD1,.,CASSKGWTGGDEQYF,TGCGCCAGCAGCAAGGGTTGGACAGGGGGCGACGAGCAGTATTTC
TRBJ2-2,TRBV5-6,.,.,CVCSFQGWESGELFF,TGTGTCTGCAGCTTTCAAGGTTGGGAATCTGGGGAGCTGTTTTTT
TRBJ2-5,TRBV11-2,TRBD1,.,CASSPSGQKRQEIQYF,TGTGCCAGCAGCCCTTCGGGACAGAAAAGGCAAGAGATCCAGTACTTC
TRBJ2-1,TRBV4-3,TRBD2,.,CASSQNGLAANNEQFF,TGCGCCAGCAGCCAAAACGGACTAGCGGCAAACAATGAGCAATTCTTC
TRBJ1-1,TRBV6-1,.,many,CASKLDRTEAFF,TGTGCCAGCAAATTGGACCGGACTGAAGCTTTCTTT
TRBJ2-7,TRBV6-6,TRBD1,.,CTSNYRGGHEQYF,TGTACCAGCAATTACAGGGGCGGTCACGAGCAGTACTTC
TRBJ2-7,TRBV29-1,.,.,CSVTKDSYEKNF,TGCAGCGTCACCAAGGACAGCTACGAGAAGAACTTC
TRBJ1-4,TRBV4-2,.,many,CARSQPHREKLFF,TGTGCCAGAAGCCAGCCCCACCGTGAAAAACTGTTTTTT
TRBJ2-5,TRBV11-2,TRBD2,.,CASNLDPWPSGRGEAQYF,TGTGCCAGCAACTTAGATCCGTGGCCTAGCGGGAGAGGAGAGGCCCAGTACTTC
TRBJ1-1,TRBV4-2,.,.,CVSSLQQGSKTEAFF,TGTGTCAGCAGCCTTCAACAGGGATCGAAGACTGAAGCTTTCTTT